Included here is one T cell receptor (beta chain) sequence, with context. Its antigen target is currently unknown. No base qualities exist here, and no much larger clone lies one base off it. Relative to germline, V is missing 2 bases and J is missing 1 base, with 4 bases of the junction outside any gene match. CDR1 and CDR2, per the germline V gene, are SGHAT and FQNNGV. The CDR3 holds 16 amino acids from the cysteine to the phenylalanine. CDR3 DNA only is kept here, 48 bases in frame from base 1. This sample stems from a study of T cell repertoires in cytomegalovirus infection (dated by TCRdb to between 2018 and 2021). Regarding the study in general: Peptide stimulations targeted recently identified HLA-C-restricted CMV epitopes, whose presentation resists viral immunomodulation, together with well-studied HLA-B-restricted epitopes. The HLA type of each donor mattered for the analysis, because public TCR beta signatures pointed to carriage of CMV infection along with the matching HLA type. The research as a whole found: The ex vivo response was dominated by HLA-C-restricted CMV-specific TCR beta clonotypes, and the single most frequent clonotype in two of eight donors was supplied by these HLA-C-restricted clonotypes. Cumulative frequency of public TCR beta family members discriminated carriers of CMV infection plus the relevant HLA type in this cohort and an independent approximately 400-donor cohort.

The label giving this sample's treatment or condition can be read as: in vitro stimulation with specific CMV peptide epitopes to enrich CMV-specific T cells. TCRdb records Illumina HiSeq 1500 as the sequencer. TCRdb trimmed public reads at Q25 via fastp, called clones via MiXCR and kept in-frame beta chains. Here each entry gathers all rows of one CDR3 protein and keeps the most common genes and DNA. The sample table lists about 330,000 distinct CDR3 sequences, about 35% of them with a count of one. The biggest ten clones account for approximately 13% of the sample. Recombination linked TRBV11-2 to TRBJ2-2; 7 central nucleotides agree with TRBD2. Sequencing was performed on cultured PBMCs, taken from culture after CMV antigen stimulation. This receptor was identified in a human donor in good health (CMV status not recorded). Some clones in this sample may be carry-over from other donors' samples. The encoded CDR3 is CASSLSASGNTGELFF. The nucleotide sequence reads as follows: TGTGCCAGCAGCTTAAGTGCTAGCGGGAACACCGGGGAGCTGTTTTTT. Where the CDR3 stops, the reference TRBV11-2 and TRBJ2-2 genes take over; the full variable domain is EAGVAQSPRYKIIEKRQSVAFWCNPISGHATLYWYQQILGQGPKLLIQFQNNGVVDDSQLPKDRFSAERLKGVDSTLKIQPAKLEDSAVYLCASSLSASGNTGELFFGEGSRLTVL.